These T cell receptor beta chains were read from a single sample in a study of blood T cells in healthy people across ages. From the 5' RACE reads, TCRdb called clonotypes with MiXCR, one entry per CDR3 protein. The table lists some 1.8 million distinct CDR3 sequences, roughly 43% of them singletons. Sequencing used blood. These receptors were collected from a human donor in good health. Each CDR3 is given with its conserved first and last residue. Fields, in order: D gene, J gene, V gene, clone size, CDR3 protein, CDR3 DNA. The D gene is left open where the match is weak. Rows give clone size only sometimes, using once, few, many, or a class for an expanded clone.

>-|TRBJ1-3|TRBV25-1|-
CASTGGNTIYF
TGTGCCAGCACAGGTGGAAACACCATATATTTT
>-|TRBJ1-2|TRBV6-1|few
CASSETGVNYGYTF
TGTGCCAGCAGTGAAACAGGAGTTAACTATGGCTACACCTTC
>-|TRBJ2-7|TRBV3-1|-
CASSQLWTESSYEQYF
TGTGCCAGCAGCCAGCTGTGGACAGAGAGCTCCTACGAGCAGTACTTC
>-|TRBJ2-3|TRBV7-3|once
CASSLRSRGALDTQYF
TGTGCCAGCAGCTTACGGAGCAGGGGGGCGTTGGATACGCAGTATTTT
>-|TRBJ1-6|TRBV18|-
CASSLQTKDNSPLHF
TGTGCCAGCTCACTTCAAACCAAAGATAATTCACCCCTCCACTTT
>-|TRBJ1-2|TRBV20-1|-
CSARDPESYGYTF
TGCAGTGCTAGAGACCCGGAATCATATGGCTACACCTTC
>-|TRBJ1-5|TRBV5-5|-
CASSFIADLQPQHF
TGTGCCAGCAGCTTCATCGCTGACCTCCAGCCCCAGCATTTT
>-|TRBJ2-5|TRBV12-3/TRBV12-4|-
CASMGGRRETQYF
TGTGCCAGCATGGGGGGTCGAAGGGAGACCCAGTACTTC
>-|TRBJ1-1|TRBV9|-
CASSVGAGITMNTEAFF
TGTGCCAGCAGCGTAGGGGCAGGGATTACTATGAACACTGAAGCTTTCTTT
>-|TRBJ1-1|TRBV29-1|-
CSVGPLGPNTEAFF
TGCAGCGTGGGGCCCCTGGGACCGAACACTGAAGCTTTCTTT
>-|TRBJ2-7|TRBV7-9|few
CASSLLGGRYYEQYF
TGTGCCAGCAGCCTCCTGGGGGGTAGATACTACGAGCAGTACTTC
>-|TRBJ2-5|TRBV7-6|few
CASSLSFGGEETQYF
TGTGCCAGCAGCTTATCATTTGGGGGAGAAGAGACCCAGTACTTC
>-|TRBJ2-1|TRBV12-3/TRBV12-4|-
CASRSWAGGNEQFF
TGTGCCAGCCGATCGTGGGCGGGTGGTAATGAGCAGTTCTTC
>-|TRBJ2-5|TRBV20-1|many
CSAPRGPTQYF
TGCAGTGCCCCGCGGGGGCCCACCCAGTACTTC
>-|TRBJ1-2|TRBV7-8|few
CASSLWASERVNYGYTF
TGTGCCAGCAGCTTATGGGCAAGCGAGAGAGTTAACTATGGCTACACCTTC
>TRBD2|TRBJ2-1|TRBV6-2/TRBV6-3|-
CASTLAGGRGQFF
TGTGCCAGCACCTTAGCGGGGGGGCGTGGGCAGTTCTTC
>-|TRBJ1-4|TRBV4-1|-
CASSRLQSATNEKLFF
TGCGCCAGCAGCCGACTACAAAGTGCAACTAATGAAAAACTGTTTTTT
>TRBD1|TRBJ1-4|TRBV12-3/TRBV12-4|many
CASSPGQGATNEKLFF
TGTGCCAGCAGCCCAGGACAGGGCGCAACTAATGAAAAACTGTTTTTT
>-|TRBJ2-3|TRBV30|-
CAWSAELQDTQYF
TGTGCCTGGAGTGCGGAGTTGCAAGATACGCAGTATTTT
>-|TRBJ2-3|TRBV18|few
CASSPPVGYTDTQYF
TGTGCCAGCTCACCACCCGTTGGTTACACAGATACGCAGTATTTT
>-|TRBJ2-6|TRBV11-2|few
CASSTRLAGANVLTF
TGTGCCAGCAGCACCCGGTTGGCTGGGGCCAACGTCCTGACTTTC
>-|TRBJ2-3|TRBV4-1|many
CASSQPGTDTQYF
TGCGCCAGCAGCCAACCTGGAACAGATACGCAGTATTTT
>-|TRBJ2-7|TRBV7-2|few
CASSHDGHYEQYF
TGTGCCAGCAGCCATGACGGACACTACGAGCAGTACTTC
>-|TRBJ2-6|TRBV10-3|few
CAISPTDSSGANVLTF
TGTGCCATCAGTCCCACGGACAGCTCTGGGGCCAACGTCCTGACTTTC
>TRBD2|TRBJ2-7|TRBV9|-
CASSVRGIAGEQYF
TGTGCCAGCAGCGTAAGGGGCATAGCGGGCGAGCAGTACTTC
>-|TRBJ2-1|TRBV20-1|-
CSEVKGGHNEQFF
TGCAGTGAGGTCAAGGGGGGCCACAATGAGCAGTTCTTC
>-|TRBJ2-5|TRBV7-9|-
CASSLTSGLQETQYF
TGTGCCAGCAGCTTAACGAGCGGACTACAAGAGACCCAGTACTTC
>-|TRBJ1-4|TRBV11-2|few
CASSVFGEKLFF
TGTGCCAGCAGCGTATTCGGAGAAAAACTGTTTTTT
>-|TRBJ1-5|TRBV12-5|-
CASGFSGPRSNQPQHF
TGTGCTAGTGGTTTCAGTGGACCTCGCAGCAATCAGCCCCAGCATTTT
>TRBD1|TRBJ1-5|TRBV2|-
CARGGQGQPNQPQHF
TGTGCCAGGGGCGGACAGGGACAGCCGAATCAGCCCCAGCATTTT
>-|TRBJ1-4|TRBV13|few
CASSLGLALRQPATNEKLFF
TGTGCCAGCAGCTTAGGCCTAGCCCTCCGACAGCCTGCAACTAATGAAAAACTGTTTTTT
>-|TRBJ1-6|TRBV7-2|-
CASGIRAPNIGNSPLHF
TGTGCCAGCGGCATCCGGGCTCCAAACATCGGTAATTCACCCCTCCACTTT
>-|TRBJ2-7|TRBV7-2|few
CASSPVAEVYEQYF
TGTGCCAGCAGCCCCGTAGCGGAGGTATACGAGCAGTACTTC
>TRBD2|TRBJ2-1|TRBV7-2|-
CASSLVSSGSHNEQFF
TGTGCCAGCAGCTTAGTCTCTAGCGGCTCCCACAATGAGCAGTTCTTC
>-|TRBJ1-5|TRBV20-1|few
CSATRGGFFDQPQHF
TGCAGTGCTACCCGTGGGGGATTCTTCGATCAGCCCCAGCATTTT